This T cell receptor (beta chain) comes out of a study of neurological immune-mediated disorders. This clonotype was found many times. What it binds is unknown. PBMCs numbering 2 million and stored at -80 C yielded the unsorted libraries. Study results and limitations: HTLV-1-associated myelopathy had the most TCR clonal expansion, while multiple sclerosis had the least, a level that fell below healthy controls. CDR3 amino acid sequences found in expanded clones were never shared across subjects, suggesting private repertoires in all groups.

Synthesis of cDNA was accomplished via 5'RACE employing 10-nucleotide random UMIs. MiXCR was run by TCRdb on the 5' RACE reads, yielding one entry per CDR3 protein. This table holds about 79,000 distinct CDR3 sequences, around an eighth found once. This CDR3 is 12 amino acids long. V was cut by 1 base and J by 1 base, with 1 base left in between. Source material: PBMCs. The receptor comes from a woman between 45 and 60 years old in good health. The gene calls are TRBV12-3 or TRBV12-4 and TRBJ1-1; no clear D gene. The CDR3 nucleotides read TGTGCCAGCAGTTTAGGGAACACTGAAGCTTTCTTT. Amino acids: CASSLGNTEAFF.